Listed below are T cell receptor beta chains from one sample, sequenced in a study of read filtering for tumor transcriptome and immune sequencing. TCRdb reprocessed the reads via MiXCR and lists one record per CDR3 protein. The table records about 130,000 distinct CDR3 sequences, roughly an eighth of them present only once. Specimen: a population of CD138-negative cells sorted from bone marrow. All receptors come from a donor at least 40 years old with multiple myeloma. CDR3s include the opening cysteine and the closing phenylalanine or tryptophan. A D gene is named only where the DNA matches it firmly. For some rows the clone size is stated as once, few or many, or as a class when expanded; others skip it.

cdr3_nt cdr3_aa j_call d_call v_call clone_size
TGCGCCAGCAGCTTGGGACTAGCCCTCAATGAGCAGTTCTTC CASSLGLALNEQFF TRBJ2-1 TRBD2 TRBV5-1 many
TGTGCCAGCAGCGCGGGACGGCAGAGCACAGATACGCAGTATTTT CASSAGRQSTDTQYF TRBJ2-3 . TRBV6-1 few
TGCGCCAGCAGCCAGGAGACAGCGCGGGGCGAGACCCAGTACTTC CASSQETARGETQYF TRBJ2-5 . TRBV4-1 many
TGTGCCATCAGTGAGTCCGGGGACAGCTTCTCCTACGAGCAGTACTTC CAISESGDSFSYEQYF TRBJ2-7 TRBD1 TRBV10-3 many
TGTGCCAGCAGCGCTCCCGGGGGTTTCTTT CASSAPGGFF TRBJ1-1 . TRBV13 many
TGTGCCAGCAGCCCCACGAGAGGGCCGGGGGAGCAGTACTTC CASSPTRGPGEQYF TRBJ2-7 . TRBV7-9 many
TGTGCCAGCAGGTTGTATTTAGGGAGGTCGGCCTACGAGCAGTACTTC CASRLYLGRSAYEQYF TRBJ2-7 . TRBV6-5 few
TGTGCCAGCAGCATCCAACGGGGCCAGCCCCAGCATTTT CASSIQRGQPQHF TRBJ1-5 . TRBV7-2 many
TGTGCCAGCAGTCCAGGGCCCACTGAAGCTTTCTTT CASSPGPTEAFF TRBJ1-1 . TRBV12-3/TRBV12-4 many
TGTGCCACCAGTGGTCCGACTAGCGGGCGGAACACCGGGGAGCTGTTTTTT CATSGPTSGRNTGELFF TRBJ2-2 TRBD2 TRBV24-1 .
TGTGCCAGCAGTGAGACAGGAACGGGCTACACCTTC CASSETGTGYTF TRBJ1-2 . TRBV6-1 many
TGCAGCGTTGAAGTGTCTGGGGGGGGGAGGACCGGGGAGCTGTTTTTT CSVEVSGGGRTGELFF TRBJ2-2 TRBD2 TRBV29-1 many
TGTGCCATCAGTGAAGGCAGGCAAGAGACCCAGTACTTC CAISEGRQETQYF TRBJ2-5 . TRBV10-3 many
TGCAGTGCTACCGGACAAATAACGAATGAGCAGTTCTTC CSATGQITNEQFF TRBJ2-1 . TRBV20-1 many
TGTGCCAGCAGCTATGACAGGGACTCACCCCTCCACTTT CASSYDRDSPLHF TRBJ1-6 TRBD1 TRBV7-3 many
TGTGCCAGCAGTTACGACAGGGTATCAACGGCTACCAAACCGAACACTGAAGCTTTCTTT CASSYDRVSTATKPNTEAFF TRBJ1-1 TRBD1 TRBV6-2/TRBV6-3 many
TGCGCCAGCAGCTTGGCCGGCGATAATCAGCCCCAGCATTTT CASSLAGDNQPQHF TRBJ1-5 . TRBV5-1 many
TGTGCCAGCAGCACTAGAGGGGGGACTAGCGGTAACGAGCAGTACTTC CASSTRGGTSGNEQYF TRBJ2-7 TRBD2 TRBV7-9 many
TGTGCCACCAGTGAGGCGGGGGCTAGCGGATACAATGAGCAGTTCTTC CATSEAGASGYNEQFF TRBJ2-1 . TRBV24-1 many
TGTGCCAGCAGCTTACCCACGGGACGCCCAGGGGAGACCCAGTACTTC CASSLPTGRPGETQYF TRBJ2-5 . TRBV11-2 many
TGTGCCTCGAGGGACCAGAGCGGAGCAGATACGCAGTATTTT CASRDQSGADTQYF TRBJ2-3 . TRBV5-4 many
TGCAGTGCTAGAGCCCCGGACAGGGATGAAAAACTGTTTTTT CSARAPDRDEKLFF TRBJ1-4 TRBD1 TRBV20-1 few
TGTGCCAGCAGCTGGCGTGGAACCGGGGAGCTGTTTTTT CASSWRGTGELFF TRBJ2-2 . TRBV5-4 .
TGCAGTGCTAGAGATACAGAGAGGGGTTATCAGCCCCAGCATTTT CSARDTERGYQPQHF TRBJ1-5 . TRBV20-1 many
TGTGCCAGCAGTTATAGGAGACAGGGCGTCCACGAGCAGTACTTC CASSYRRQGVHEQYF TRBJ2-7 TRBD1 TRBV6-2/TRBV6-3 few
TGTGCCAGCAGCCCCGGGAAGGAGCGGCCCTACGAGCAGTACTTC CASSPGKERPYEQYF TRBJ2-7 . TRBV5-6 many
TGCAGCGCCAGACAGGGGCTCTCGCACACTGAAGCTTTCTTT CSARQGLSHTEAFF TRBJ1-1 TRBD1 TRBV29-1 .
TGTGCCAGCAGATCAACGGGACTAGCACTCAGCGAGCAGTTCTTC CASRSTGLALSEQFF TRBJ2-1 TRBD2 TRBV2 many
TGCAGCGTAGTCCCGGGGGGGTACAGGCCCCAAGAGACCCAGTACTTC CSVVPGGYRPQETQYF TRBJ2-5 TRBD2 TRBV29-1 .
TGTGCCAGTAGTAAGACTAGCGGGAGGGCCCCGACCAATGAGCAGTTCTTC CASSKTSGRAPTNEQFF TRBJ2-1 TRBD2 TRBV19 many
TGTGCCAGCAGTGGAGGGGCCTATGGCTACACCTTC CASSGGAYGYTF TRBJ1-2 . TRBV25-1 many
TGTGCCAGTAGTATACGCAGGGACAATGAGCAGTTCTTC CASSIRRDNEQFF TRBJ2-1 . TRBV19 many
TGTGCCAGCAGCCGAATTCGACGGGGCGAGAGTACTGGCTACACCTTC CASSRIRRGESTGYTF TRBJ1-2 . TRBV14 many
TGCGCCAGCAGCTTTGACGGAGCTGGGGCAGATACGCAGTATTTT CASSFDGAGADTQYF TRBJ2-3 . TRBV5-1 many
TGTGCCAGCAGCGCAATGTGGACTAGCGGGAGGTACAATGAGCAGTTCTTC CASSAMWTSGRYNEQFF TRBJ2-1 TRBD2 TRBV7-2 many
TGCAGCGTTGAAGACAGGGGGACCAACAATGAGCAGTTCTTC CSVEDRGTNNEQFF TRBJ2-1 TRBD1 TRBV29-1 many
TGCGCCAGCAGCCAAGCCCCTCCCGGGAGTAGTGAGACCCAGTACTTC CASSQAPPGSSETQYF TRBJ2-5 . TRBV4-1 many
TGTGCCAGCAGTCGCGGACTAGCGGGACTGACCCAAGGGGGTGAGCAGTTCTTC CASSRGLAGLTQGGEQFF TRBJ2-1 TRBD2 TRBV12-3/TRBV12-4 many
TGTGCCAGCGGACAGGGGAGTCAGCCCCAGCATTTT CASGQGSQPQHF TRBJ1-5 TRBD1 TRBV19 many
TGCAGTGCTAGGTTGGGACAGATCTTAGGGCAGTTCTTC CSARLGQILGQFF TRBJ2-1 TRBD1 TRBV20-1 many
TGTGCCAGCACTGAAGGGGGCAATGAGCAGTTCTTC CASTEGGNEQFF TRBJ2-1 . TRBV7-9 many
TGCAGTGCGCCACATTACAATGAGCAGTTCTTC CSAPHYNEQFF TRBJ2-1 . TRBV20-1 many
TGTGCCAGCAGGCGGCAAACAGATACGCAGTATTTT CASRRQTDTQYF TRBJ2-3 . TRBV12-3/TRBV12-4 many
TGTGCCAGCAGCTTAACGGGGGGGGGCGTAAATCAGCCCCAGCATTTT CASSLTGGGVNQPQHF TRBJ1-5 . TRBV7-9 many
TGTGCCAGCAGCGGGGGGTTAGGACTAGCGGGAGACACCGGGGAGCTGTTTTTT CASSGGLGLAGDTGELFF TRBJ2-2 TRBD2 TRBV9 many
TGTGCCAGCAGTTACGAAAGGCAGGGCTATGGCTACACCTTC CASSYERQGYGYTF TRBJ1-2 . TRBV6-2/TRBV6-3 few